Below, one T cell receptor beta chain is given with its context. Other DNA sequences of this sample code for an identical CDR3. The source of the sample is a study of shared clonotypes between healthy human individuals. Sequencing was performed with immunoSEQ multiplex PCR; in TCRdb, only in-frame clones are kept and a portion is missing. The sample consists of roughly 510,000 clones, 60% to 80% of them appearing once. The V end was cut by 0 bases, the J end by 5 bases, with 4 bases between. Germline V gene sequence: CDR1 SGDLS, CDR2 YYNGEE. The CDR3 covers 12 residues. The origin of this receptor is a woman in her thirties or forties in good health. Some clones in this sample may be carry-over from other donors' samples. The sequenced material came from PBMCs. The chain joins TRBV9 to TRBJ2-3; D call uncertain. CDR3 loop: CASSVGLDTQYF. The CDR3 coding sequence is TGTGCCAGCAGCGTAGGACTAGATACGCAGTATTTT.